This T cell receptor beta chain appears in the sequencing data of a study of cytomegalovirus exposure and HLA in healthy donors. Whole-study findings and limits: Available immune exposure information covered CMV serostatus only. The majority of TCR sequences were rare, yet some public TCRs appeared in many donors.

The PCR was carried out with 60 Vbeta primers and 13 Jbeta primers. Using immunoSEQ multiplex PCR, the repertoire was profiled, and TCRdb retains in-frame clones only, with some absent. The sample holds roughly 200,000 clones, more than 60% seen once. In regard to this clone: Its cognate antigen is unknown.

Specimen: PBMCs. This clonotype was obtained from a man aged 50 to 59 in good health and CMV-seronegative.

This CDR3 reads CASSLGGQRAISYEQYF. Here the CDR3 DNA reads TGTGCCAGCAGTTTGGGGGGGCAGCGGGCCATCTCCTACGAGCAGTACTTC. The genes are TRBV27 and TRBJ2-5; TRBD2 is a possible D gene (7 bases). The assigned J gene may be wrong: the sequence end matches TRBJ2-7 better. The CDR3 consists of 17 residues. Germline loops: CDR1 MNHEY, CDR2 SMNVEV (reference sequence).